This passage covers 2 T cell receptor beta chains from one sample sequenced in a study of cytomegalovirus exposure and HLA in healthy donors. The PCR used 60 Vbeta and 13 Jbeta primers. Only in-frame clones appear in the TCRdb table, and some are missing; sequencing was by immunoSEQ multiplex PCR. The repertoire holds 300,000 or so clones, with about four fifths as singletons. The sequenced sample consisted of PBMCs. The receptors here all came from a woman aged 35 to 49 in good health and CMV-seropositive.

CDR3: CASSFSGGAGSNQPQHF. The CDR3 DNA reads TGTGCCAGCAGCTTTTCAGGGGGCGCCGGGAGCAATCAGCCCCAGCATTTT. The chain couples TRBV7-9 to TRBJ1-5, with TRBD1 matching over 8 bases. V lost 3 bases and J lost 1; bases outside the gene matches: 8. The CDR3 is 17 residues long. Germline-derived CDR1 and CDR2 are SEHNR and FQNEAQ (reference sequence).

A few counts support this clone. The chain links TRBV18 to TRBJ2-1; TRBD2 agrees at 10 bases. Losses at the gene ends were 1 base for V and 1 base for J; bases not matched to a gene: 7. Germline-derived CDR1 and CDR2 are KGHSH and LQKENI. The CDR3 runs 18 residues. CDR3 nucleotides: TGTGCCAGCTCACCACAAACGTTAGCGGGAGGTTCCTACAATGAGCAGTTCTTC. It specifies CASSPQTLAGGSYNEQFF.